Listed below are T cell receptor beta chains from one sample, sequenced in a study of shared clonotypes between healthy human individuals. Here immunoSEQ multiplex PCR was the method, and the copy in TCRdb shows in-frame clones only, minus some. This table holds about 480,000 clones, roughly 85% found once. The sample consisted of PBMCs. The source of these receptors is a woman in her thirties or forties in good health. Some clones in this sample may be carry-over from other donors' samples. Both conserved end residues are part of each CDR3. Each record gives: D gene, J gene, clone size, V gene, CDR3 DNA, CDR3 protein. D genes are given only for firm matches. Some rows mark clone size as missing; the rest say once, few, many or name a class of expanded clone.

>.|TRBJ2-7|once|TRBV28
TGTGCCAGCAGGGTATCAGGGACCGAGCAGTACTTC
CASRVSGTEQYF
>TRBD1|TRBJ1-1|.|TRBV30
TGTGCCTGGAGTCCTGACAGGGAGGCTGAAGCTTTCTTT
CAWSPDREAEAFF
>TRBD1|TRBJ2-7|.|TRBV19
TGTGCCAGTAGCCAGAAAGTGGGACAGGGCTACGAGCAGTACTTC
CASSQKVGQGYEQYF
>.|TRBJ1-4|.|TRBV27
TGTGCCAGCAGTTTCTTGGGGGGCGATGAAAAACTGTTTTTT
CASSFLGGDEKLFF
>TRBD2|TRBJ2-3|.|TRBV30
TGTGCCTGGAGTGTAGCTTGGCTAGCGGGAGGTTTAGATACGCAGTATTTT
CAWSVAWLAGGLDTQYF
>.|TRBJ2-2|.|TRBV7-7
TGTGCCAGCAGCTTAGGTGGGAGTGGCACCGGGGAGCTGTTTTTT
CASSLGGSGTGELFF
>TRBD1|TRBJ2-7|.|TRBV30
TGTGCCTGGAGCCCATGGCGGGACAGGGTTAGCGAGCAGTACTTC
CAWSPWRDRVSEQYF
>.|TRBJ1-6|.|TRBV27
TGTGCCAGCAGACCCCGGGCCGAGAATTCACCCCTCCACTTT
CASRPRAENSPLHF
>TRBD2|TRBJ2-7|.|TRBV7-3
TGTGCCAGCAGCTTAGACGGGAGGGCGGGGGAGCAGTACTTC
CASSLDGRAGEQYF
>TRBD1|TRBJ2-1|few|TRBV29-1
TGCAGCGTTGAAGATCGCAGACAGGGGGTTTACAATGAGCAGTTCTTC
CSVEDRRQGVYNEQFF
>TRBD2|TRBJ2-3|.|TRBV5-6
TGTGCCAGCAGCCCCGGGGGTGGGCTAGCGGGCACAGATACGCAGTATTTT
CASSPGGGLAGTDTQYF
>.|TRBJ2-7|.|TRBV6-6
TGTGCCAGCAGTTACGGAGTTACGGAGCAGTACTTC
CASSYGVTEQYF
>.|TRBJ2-5|.|TRBV29-1
TGCAGCGTTGCTCAAACGGGAGAGACCCAGTACTTC
CSVAQTGETQYF
>.|TRBJ2-1|.|TRBV10-3
TGTGCCAACCGGCCCGAGGGGTCCTACAATGAGCAGTTCTTC
CANRPEGSYNEQFF
>TRBD2|TRBJ2-1|.|TRBV7-2
TGTGCCAGCAGCCCTTGGGGGACTAGCGGGCTCGACAATGAGCAGTTCTTC
CASSPWGTSGLDNEQFF
>.|TRBJ1-1|.|TRBV28
TGTGCCAGCAGTTTAAAAGTTAACACTGAAGCTTTCTTT
CASSLKVNTEAFF
>.|TRBJ1-1|.|TRBV19
TGTGCCAGTATGTTAGCGAACACTGAAGCTTTCTTT
CASMLANTEAFF
>TRBD1|TRBJ1-2|.|TRBV7-9
TGTGCCAGCAGCCACTTTGGGGACAGGGCAAAGGGTGCAGGTGGCTACACCTTC
CASSHFGDRAKGAGGYTF
>.|TRBJ2-3|.|TRBV10-1
TGCGCCAGCAGTGAGTCTGGCCGGGGGTCCCCGTATTTT
CASSESGRGSPYF
>.|TRBJ2-7|.|TRBV7-2
TGTGCCAGCAGCTTAGCGCCTACAGGCACCCACGAGCAGTACTTC
CASSLAPTGTHEQYF
>TRBD1|TRBJ2-7|few|TRBV28
TGTGCCAGCAGTTTACCCGGGACAGGGGGCTACGGAACCCCCTACGAGCAGTACTTC
CASSLPGTGGYGTPYEQYF
>.|TRBJ1-1|.|TRBV27
TGTGCCAGCAGAGAACGGGGCAGATGGTTCACTGAAGCTTTCTTT
CASRERGRWFTEAFF
>TRBD2|TRBJ2-5|.|TRBV5-1
TGCGCCAGCAGCCGGAGCGGGAGTGACGAGACCCAGTACTTC
CASSRSGSDETQYF
>.|TRBJ1-2|.|TRBV4-3
TGCGCCAGCAGCCAAGATTGGCGGTTTTATGGCTACACCTTC
CASSQDWRFYGYTF
>TRBD1|TRBJ1-1|.|TRBV7-3
TGTGCCAGCAGTTCCCAGGGGGGGAGCACTGAAGCTTTCTTT
CASSSQGGSTEAFF
>TRBD1|TRBJ2-5|.|TRBV2
TGTGCCAGCAGTGGACAGGGGCGGGAGACCCAGTACTTC
CASSGQGRETQYF
>TRBD1|TRBJ1-5|.|TRBV28
TGTGCCAGCAGTGTCACACAGGGGCTCAATCAGCCCCAGCATTTT
CASSVTQGLNQPQHF
>TRBD2|TRBJ2-7|.|TRBV4-2
TGTGCCAGCAGCCAAGGATTGGGGACTAGCGTTTCCGAGCAGTACTTC
CASSQGLGTSVSEQYF
>.|TRBJ2-7|.|TRBV6-6
TGTGCCAGCAGTTACCGGGACTTCTCCTACGAGCAGTACTTC
CASSYRDFSYEQYF
>TRBD1|TRBJ1-3|once|TRBV29-1
TGCAGCGCTGGGGGACAGCAAGGAAACACCATATATTTT
CSAGGQQGNTIYF
>.|TRBJ1-2|.|TRBV7-9
TGTGCCAGCAGCTTGGCGGCAGGGTTGGATGGCTACACCTTC
CASSLAAGLDGYTF
>TRBD1|TRBJ2-5|once|TRBV27
TGTGCCAGCCGTCCGGGGGCAGGGGGCATTGAGACCCAGTACTTC
CASRPGAGGIETQYF